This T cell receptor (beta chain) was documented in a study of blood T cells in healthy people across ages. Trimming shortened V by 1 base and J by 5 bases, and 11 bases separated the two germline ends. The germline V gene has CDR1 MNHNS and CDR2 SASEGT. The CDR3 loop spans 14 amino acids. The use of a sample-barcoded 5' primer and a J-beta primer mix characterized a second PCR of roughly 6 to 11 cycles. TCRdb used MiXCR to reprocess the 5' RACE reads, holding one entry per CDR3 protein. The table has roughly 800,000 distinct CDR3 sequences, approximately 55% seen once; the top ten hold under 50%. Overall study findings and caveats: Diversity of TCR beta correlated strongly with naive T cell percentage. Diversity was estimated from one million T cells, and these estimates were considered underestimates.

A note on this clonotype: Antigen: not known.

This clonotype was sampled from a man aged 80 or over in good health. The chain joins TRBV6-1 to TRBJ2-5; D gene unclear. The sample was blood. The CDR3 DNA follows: TGTGCCAGCAGTGAAGGACCACCCCGGGAGACCCAGTACTTC. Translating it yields CASSEGPPRETQYF.